Following are 30 T cell receptor beta chains from one sample sequenced in a study of tumor-infiltrating lymphocytes in primary liver carcinoma. Unsorted whole blood served as the source of blood RNA, and germline DNA was extracted as well. The input was about 490 ng total RNA; TCR beta cDNA was made from it with a constant-region primer. Slightly modified ARM-PCR with three nested multiplex PCR rounds yielded TCR beta libraries. Both of the initial two PCR rounds ran for about 9 cycles and employed TRBV1-TRBV30 forward primers alongside a C-beta reverse primer. One entry per CDR3 protein, called by TCRdb with MiXCR from the multiplex PCR reads. The sample holds about 200,000 distinct CDR3 sequences, about 65% seen once. Sequencing was done on a sample of peripheral blood. The receptors come from a woman aged 55-70 years with primary liver carcinoma and hepatitis B virus infection.

In its sample, this clonotype was seen a few times. A much larger clone differs from this one at a single base, so this may be a read error. The chain has TRBV29-1 and TRBJ2-1; D perhaps matches TRBD1 (6 bases). CDR3 size: 12 residues. Germline V CDR1 and CDR2: SQVTM, ANQGSEA. This chain's CDR3 is CSVAFRGNERFF. The DNA of the CDR3 is TGCAGCGTTGCGTTCAGGGGCAATGAGCGGTTCTTC.

A remark on this clonotype: Germline is not matched at one junction end, which may reflect a read error. V gene TRBV11-2 combines with J gene TRBJ2-7, with D possibly being TRBD1 (5 bases). This CDR3 is built from 14 residues. Looked up from germline, CDR1 is SGHAT and CDR2 is FQNNGV. This CDR3 reads CANSSNRRVLEQYF. CDR3 bases: TGCGCCAACAGCTCCAACCGCAGGGTTCTTGAGCAGTACTTC. Filled out from reference TRBV11-2 and TRBJ2-7, the complete variable domain reads EAGVAQSPRYKIIEKRQSVAFWCNPISGHATLYWYQQILGQGPKLLIQFQNNGVVDDSQLPKDRFSAERLKGVDSTLKIQPAKLEDSAVYLCANSSNRRVLEQYFGPGTRLTVT.

Note on this clonotype: One junction end disagrees with the germline gene, perhaps due to a read error. The rearrangement joins TRBV10-2 to TRBJ1-1; D remains unclear. The germline V gene has CDR1 WSHSY and CDR2 SAAADI. CDR3 length equals 13 residues. The CDR3 is CASSDPTNTEVFF. The CDR3 bases are TGCGCCAGTAGTGACCCTACGAACACTGAAGTTTTCTTT.

This clonotype was recorded many times. The chain combines TRBV6-5 with TRBJ1-6, with a weak D call TRBD1 (5 bases). This CDR3 is built from 14 residues. The germline V gene has CDR1 MNHEY and CDR2 SVGAGI. V lost 8 bases and J 9 bases, leaving 17 bases between the germline ends. The CDR3 reads CASGTSSFTSPLHF. CDR3 bases: TGTGCCAGCGGGACCTCGAGCTTCACTTCACCCCTCCACTTT.

There are a few counts of this clonotype. The V and J genes are TRBV12-3 or TRBV12-4 and TRBJ1-2, with 8 bases matching TRBD1. This CDR3 comprises 14 residues. With 4 bases clipped from V and 6 bases from J, the junction kept 7 bases outside the gene matches. The CDR3 reads CASSYEDRAHGYTF. The CDR3 bases are TGTGCCAGCAGTTACGAGGACAGGGCCCATGGCTACACCTTC.

The chain joins TRBV28 to TRBJ1-2; D is unresolved. Germline V lookup: CDR1 MDHEN, CDR2 SYDVKM. The CDR3 spans 13 residues. V lost 2 bases to trimming and J lost 4 bases, with 8 bases between them. The CDR3 loop reads CASSLASFYGYTF. Written as DNA, the CDR3 is TGTGCCAGCAGTTTAGCAAGCTTCTATGGCTACACCTTC.

The chain uses TRBV11-3 and TRBJ2-6; no firm D call. The CDR3 has 19 amino acids. The germline V and J ends were trimmed by 10 bases and 0 bases, with 25 bases remaining between them. The germline CDR1 and CDR2 sequences are SGHNT and YENEEA. The CDR3, as DNA: TGTGCCAATAGCTTACAAGGAGCGCTTCATGACTCTGGGGCCAACGTCCTGACTTTC. This encodes CANSLQGALHDSGANVLTF.

Regarding this clonotype: Given a much more abundant clone one base away, this may be a read error. The chain recombines TRBV6-5 with TRBJ2-1; 7 positions agree with TRBD2. Germline loops: CDR1 MNHEY, CDR2 SVGAGI. The length of the CDR3 is 14 residues. As DNA, the CDR3 is TGTTCCAGCAGCCTGCGGGAGTCCTACAATGAGCAGTTCTTC. Translating gives CSSSLRESYNEQFF.

This clonotype was detected a few times. The chain joins TRBV7-3 to TRBJ2-3; D gene unclear. CDR1 and CDR2 from the germline V gene are SGHTA and FQGTGA. V was pared by 5 bases and J by 4 bases, with 10 bases between. This CDR3 spans 13 amino acids. The CDR3 loop reads CASSLGRSDTQYF. CDR3 coding DNA: TGTGCCAGCAGCCTCGGGCGTTCAGATACGCAGTATTTT. Full variable domain (missing parts from reference TRBV7-3 and TRBJ2-3): GAGVSQTPSNKVTEKGKYVELRCDPISGHTALYWYRQSLGQGPEFLIYFQGTGAADDSGLPNDRFFAVRPEGSVSTLKIQRTERGDSAVYLCASSLGRSDTQYFGPGTRLTVL.

On this clonotype itself: A much larger clone lies one base from this, so it may be a read error. The chain links TRBV6-1 to TRBJ1-1; D is undetermined. The V and J ends lost 7 bases and 3 bases respectively, with 24 bases between them. CDR1 is MNHNS and CDR2 is SASEGT in the germline V gene. This CDR3 spans 17 amino acids. CDR3 region: CASIPPNHRTWDTEAFF. As DNA, the CDR3 is TGTGCCAGCATTCCCCCAAACCACAGAACGTGGGACACTGAAGCTTTCTTT.

The chain employs TRBV29-1 and TRBJ2-3; TRBD1 matches at 7 bases. CDR1 is SQVTM, CDR2 ANQGSEA, per germline. The CDR3 is 14 residues long. V lost 5 bases, J lost 2 bases, and 7 bases stayed unmatched. The CDR3 loop is CSVRTGLNTDTQYF. CDR3 bases: TGCAGCGTTCGGACAGGCCTTAACACAGATACGCAGTATTTT.

The V gene is TRBV10-3, the J gene TRBJ1-2; no reliable D call. Between the trimmed V and J ends, which lost 2 bases and 10 bases, there was a span of 17 bases. Per germline, CDR1 ENHRY and CDR2 SYGVKD. The CDR3 runs to 14 residues. The CDR3 nucleotides read TGTGCCATCAGTGAGCCCCCAAACTTGAATGACTACACCTTC. Encoded protein: CAISEPPNLNDYTF.

This clonotype was counted ten times or more. V gene TRBV7-8 combines with J gene TRBJ2-1; 10 nucleotides align to TRBD1. The CDR3 consists of 16 residues. Unmatched junction bases numbered 5, after V lost 1 base and J lost 5 bases. Germline CDR1 is SGHVS and CDR2 is FQNEAQ. CDR3 nucleotide sequence: TGTGCCAGCAGCTTAGTAAGGACAGGGGGACACAATGAGCAGTTCTTC. It encodes CASSLVRTGGHNEQFF.

A remark on this clonotype: Mismatch with germline at one junction end may stem from a read error. This chain connects TRBV6-5 to TRBJ2-7; TRBD1 aligns across 9 bases. This CDR3 spans 14 amino acids. Germline CDR1 MNHEY, CDR2 SVGAGI. The CDR3 spells CASPPGQGSNELYF. As DNA, the CDR3 is TGTGCCAGTCCTCCGGGACAGGGTTCGAACGAGCTGTACTTC.

This clonotype has a single count. Mismatch with germline at one junction end may stem from a read error. The V and J genes are TRBV11-2 and TRBJ1-1; 7 bases map to TRBD1. The germline CDR1 and CDR2 sequences are SGHAT and FQNNGV. This CDR3 has 16 residues. The CDR3 is CASSSLTGDWKIEACF. In DNA, the CDR3 is TGTGCCAGCAGCTCCTTAACAGGGGATTGGAAGATTGAAGCTTGCTTT.

This chain links TRBV5-5 with TRBJ2-1, with 8 bases aligning to TRBD2. The CDR3 is 16 amino acids. Germline assignment: CDR1 SGHKS and CDR2 YYEKEE (reference sequence). V shed 0 bases, J shed 5 bases, and the junction held 7 bases outside the gene matches. This CDR3 reads CASSLGSGSRDNEQFF. As DNA, the CDR3 is TGTGCCAGCAGCTTGGGAAGCGGGAGCAGGGACAATGAGCAGTTCTTC.

Of note for this clonotype: At one of its ends the junction is not consistent with the germline gene, which may arise from a read error. This chain uses TRBV29-1 with TRBJ2-7; D may be TRBD1 (5 bases). The CDR3 contains 14 residues. The germline gives CDR1 SQVTM, CDR2 ANQGSEA. The CDR3 spells CSLERGRSGYEQYF. The CDR3 nucleotides are TGCAGCCTTGAAAGGGGTCGGTCGGGCTACGAGCAGTACTTC.

As for this clonotype: Since a much larger clone is just one base distant, this may be a read error. J is TRBJ1-5 and V is TRBV4-1; tentatively, D is TRBD1 (6 bases). The germline gives CDR1 MGHRA, CDR2 YSYEKL. The CDR3 extends over 14 amino acids. CDR3 coding DNA: TGCGCCAGCAGCTGGGGGGGCGGCAATCAGTCCCAGCATTTT. Protein: CASSWGGGNQSQHF.

Regarding this clonotype: A read error may account for a junction end that differs from germline. CDR3 DNA sequence: TGTGTCAGCAGTTACCACCAGTACCTTGAAGCTTTCTTT. This sequence encodes CVSSYHQYLEAFF. The rearrangement joins TRBV6-5 to TRBJ1-1, with unresolved D. Germline loops: CDR1 MNHEY, CDR2 SVGAGI. This CDR3 spans 13 amino acids.

This clonotype was picked up many times. The chain recombines TRBV6-2 or TRBV6-3 with TRBJ2-4, with D possibly called TRBD1 or TRBD2 (5 bases each). Germline CDR1 MNHEY, CDR2 SVGEGT. V was clipped by 6 bases and J by 0 bases, with 18 bases between them. CDR3 length: 17 amino acids. The CDR3 sequence is CASRPPVTGLAKNIQYF. The CDR3 coding sequence is TGTGCCAGCAGACCCCCGGTGACGGGGCTAGCCAAAAACATTCAGTACTTC.

Many counts were recorded for this clonotype. The chain has TRBV29-1 and TRBJ2-5, with 10 bases matching TRBD2. CDR1 and CDR2 (germline): SQVTM, ANQGSEA. The trim removed 1 base at V and 1 base at J, leaving 12 bases unmatched. This CDR3 comprises 18 residues. The CDR3 DNA reads as TGCAGCGTTGAAGGTCCGGGACTAGCGAGCGTGAGCCAAGAGACCCAGTACTTC. Protein: CSVEGPGLASVSQETQYF.

V and J are TRBV29-1 and TRBJ2-7; D not resolved. CDR3 length equals 11 residues. Germline V lookup: CDR1 SQVTM, CDR2 ANQGSEA. Trimming left V 8 bases short and J 7 bases short, with 15 bases between. The CDR3 is CSFAWRGEQYF. The CDR3 DNA reads TGCAGCTTTGCGTGGCGAGGTGAGCAGTACTTC.

Note on this clonotype: The junction and the germline gene differ at one end; a read error may be behind it. The chain joins TRBV29-1 to TRBJ1-1, with D possibly being TRBD1 (5 bases). The CDR3 length is 15 residues. In germline, CDR1 is SQVTM, CDR2 ANQGSEA. The CDR3 DNA is TGCAGCGTTGACCCGTTTCGGGGCTGGAGCACTGAAACTTTCTTT. It yields the protein CSVDPFRGWSTETFF. The full variable domain, with the rest looked up from reference TRBV29-1 and TRBJ1-1, is SAVISQKPSRDICQRGTSLTIQCQVDSQVTMMFWYRQQPGQSLTLIATANQGSEATYESGFVIDKFPISRPNLTFSTLTVSNMSPEDSSIYLCSVDPFRGWSTETFFGQGTRLTVV.

This clonotype showed up many times. V gene TRBV12-3 or TRBV12-4 combines with J gene TRBJ1-5; 7 positions agree with TRBD1. The CDR3 is 18 residues long. The trim removed 3 bases at V and 3 bases at J, leaving 14 bases unmatched. CDR3 amino acids: CASSFERGLGQNNQPQHF. The CDR3, as DNA: TGTGCCAGCAGTTTTGAGAGGGGTCTGGGACAGAACAATCAGCCCCAGCATTTT.

The genes are TRBV15 and TRBJ2-3, with D maybe TRBD2 (5 bases). Per the germline V gene, CDR1 is LNHNV and CDR2 is YYDKDF (reference sequence). V gave up 5 bases and J gave up 2 bases, with 8 bases separating them. The CDR3 runs 13 residues. CDR3 sequence: CATSREVTDTQYF. The CDR3 DNA sequence: TGTGCCACCAGCCGGGAAGTCACAGATACGCAGTATTTT.

This clonotype showed up just a few times. The CDR3: CASSPSRVNTEAFF. The CDR3 region has the DNA TGTGCCAGCAGCCCATCCAGGGTGAACACTGAAGCTTTCTTT. The V call is TRBV11-1, the J call TRBJ1-1, with a tentative D call TRBD1 (5 bases). The V gene's germline CDR1 is SGHAT and CDR2 FQDESV (reference sequence). CDR3 length: 14 residues. V was cut by 5 bases and J by 0 bases, with 10 bases left in between.

Notes on this clonotype: A much more abundant neighbour one base away suggests this may be a read error. J is TRBJ2-7 and V is TRBV5-5, with TRBD2 as a possible D gene (5 bases). There are 11 residues in the CDR3. Germline V gene data show CDR1 as SGHKS and CDR2 as YYEKEE (reference sequence). V gave up 4 bases and J gave up 9 bases, with 11 bases separating them. CDR3 region: CASSRLGVQYF. CDR3 DNA sequence: TGTGCCAGCAGCCGCCTCGGGGTGCAGTACTTC.

The chain employs TRBV7-9 and TRBJ2-5; no definite D call. The V and J ends lost 1 base and 2 bases respectively, with 11 bases between them. The germline CDR1 and CDR2 sequences are SEHNR and FQNEAQ (reference sequence). The CDR3 covers 15 residues. The chain's CDR3 is CASSLVSSPQETQYF. CDR3 DNA sequence: TGTGCCAGCAGCTTAGTGTCGAGCCCTCAAGAGACCCAGTACTTC.

CDR3 protein: CASNRGRSNTEAFF. The DNA for the CDR3 is TGTGCCAGCAACCGGGGCAGATCGAACACTGAAGCTTTCTTT. The chain is built from TRBV7-9 and TRBJ1-1; D possibly corresponds to TRBD1 (5 bases). The CDR3 contains 14 residues. V lost 7 bases and J 1 base, leaving 13 bases between the germline ends. Germline values: CDR1 SEHNR, CDR2 FQNEAQ (reference sequence).

V gene TRBV29-1 combines with J gene TRBJ2-1, with TRBD2 matching over 11 bases. The CDR3 length is 17 residues. Per the germline V gene, CDR1 is SQVTM and CDR2 is ANQGSEA. Trimming took 4 bases from V and 3 from J; bases not matched to a gene: 11. CDR3 residues: CSVVRLAGGLHYNEQFF. CDR3 nucleotide sequence: TGCAGCGTTGTTCGGCTAGCGGGGGGTCTCCACTACAATGAGCAGTTCTTC.